A single sample is the source of the 14 T cell receptor beta chains below, sequenced in a study of T cells after yellow fever vaccination. TCRdb ran MiXCR on the 5' RACE reads and lists one entry per CDR3 protein. The repertoire consists of 600,000 to 750,000 distinct CDR3 sequences, with roughly an eighth occurring once and the leading ten covering approximately 15%. Sequenced here: PBMCs, sampled on the day of the yellow fever booster vaccination. The receptors were sampled from a man aged 30-40 years who received the YFV17D yellow fever vaccine.

This clonotype has a handful of counts. This rearrangement joins TRBV7-8 to TRBJ2-2; D uncertain. CDR3 size: 16 residues. The germline V gene encodes CDR1 SGHVS and CDR2 FQNEAQ. With 3 bases removed from V and 0 bases from J, the gap between germline ends came to 11 bases. For the CDR3, the DNA is TGTGCCAGCAGCTTCCCAATGCTCGCGAACACCGGGGAGCTGTTTTTT. Amino acids: CASSFPMLANTGELFF.

This chain connects TRBV15 to TRBJ2-7; D might be TRBD1 or TRBD2, each matching 6 bases. The germline CDR1 and CDR2 sequences are LNHNV and YYDKDF (reference sequence). Deletions cut 10 bases from V and 3 bases from J, with 40 bases between. The CDR3 totals 21 residues. The CDR3 reads CASQPIPSKGGTGSTYYEQYF. The CDR3 nucleotides read TGTGCCAGCCAGCCGATACCTTCAAAGGGGGGAACAGGGTCTACCTACTACGAGCAGTACTTC.

In its sample, this clonotype was seen many times. The rearrangement joins TRBV21-1 to TRBJ1-5; the table's TRBD1 call for D was not verified on the DNA. TRBV21-1 is annotated as a pseudogene. The CDR3 totals 16 residues. The CDR3: CAIRKPKGTSNQPQHF. CDR3 sequence (DNA): TGTGCCATCCGAAAACCTAAAGGGACAAGCAATCAGCCCCAGCATTTT.

This clonotype was recorded a few times. The chain carries TRBV10-2 and TRBJ1-5; 9 nucleotides align to TRBD1. The CDR3 consists of 15 residues. V trimming: 5 bases; J trimming: 6 bases; junction bases outside the gene matches: 8. Germline loops: CDR1 WSHSY, CDR2 SAAADI. CDR3 region: CASSPGQGGSQPQHF. The CDR3, as DNA: TGCGCCAGCAGTCCGGGACAGGGAGGGAGTCAGCCCCAGCATTTT.

This clonotype was detected a few times. The chain links TRBV5-1 to TRBJ1-1; 9 positions match TRBD1. The ends lost 6 bases at V and 5 bases at J; junction bases unmatched: 8. CDR3 length: 14 amino acids. Germline V lookup: CDR1 SGHRS, CDR2 YFSETQ. CDR3 region: CASMLTGGSTEAFF. DNA of the CDR3: TGCGCCAGCATGCTGACAGGGGGGTCGACTGAAGCTTTCTTT.

This clonotype was seen a handful of times. The chain is built from TRBV5-6 and TRBJ1-2, with TRBD1 matching 7 bases. The V gene's germline CDR1 is SGHDT and CDR2 YYEEEE. J lost 4 bases, V lost 4 bases, and 7 bases had no gene match. The CDR3 has 14 amino acids. CDR3 residues: CASSQTGLSYGYTF. CDR3 coding DNA: TGTGCCAGCAGCCAGACAGGGTTGAGCTATGGCTACACCTTC. Full variable domain (rest looked up from reference TRBV5-6 and TRBJ1-2): DAGVTQSPTHLIKTRGQQVTLRCSPKSGHDTVSWYQQALGQGPQFIFQYYEEEERQRGNFPDRFSGHQFPNYSSELNVNALLLGDSALYLCASSQTGLSYGYTFGSGTRLTVV.

This rearrangement joins TRBV12-3 or TRBV12-4 to TRBJ2-5; 7 bases align to TRBD1. The CDR3 is 13 amino acids. J was trimmed by 2 bases and V by 7 bases; bases with no gene match: 4. Here the CDR3 reads CASTRDSQETQYF. DNA of the CDR3: TGTGCCAGCACCCGGGACAGTCAAGAGACCCAGTACTTC.

The sample holds a few counts of this clonotype. The CDR3 DNA reads as TGCAGTGCTAGCCTGGCGAGGGGAGCGAATGAGCAGTTCTTC. It codes for CSASLARGANEQFF. The chain employs TRBV20-1 and TRBJ2-1; either TRBD1 or TRBD2 may supply D (5 bases each). CDR3 size: 14 residues. V lost 3 bases and J 7 bases, leaving 16 bases between the germline ends. The germline gives CDR1 DFQATT, CDR2 SNEGSKA (reference sequence).

This clonotype was counted only a few times. This CDR3 reads CASTTRETYNEQFF. Here the CDR3 DNA reads TGTGCCAGCACCACCCGGGAAACGTACAATGAGCAGTTCTTC. The rearrangement uses TRBV7-9 and TRBJ2-1; a possible D gene is TRBD2 (5 bases). Trimming shortened V by 7 bases and J by 4 bases, and 14 bases separated the two germline ends. The CDR3 contains 14 residues. Germline values: CDR1 SEHNR, CDR2 FQNEAQ (reference sequence).

Points on this clonotype: Germline is not matched at one junction end, which may reflect a read error. The chain combines TRBV18 with TRBJ2-5, with D possibly being TRBD2 (5 bases). CDR1 is KGHSH and CDR2 is LQKENI in the germline V gene. The CDR3 runs 13 residues. The CDR3 nucleotides read TGTGCCAGCTCACGACATTGGGGAGAGACCCAGCACTTC. Encoded protein: CASSRHWGETQHF.

The chain has TRBV6-2 or TRBV6-3 and TRBJ2-2, with 7 bases that match TRBD1. The V and J ends lost 2 bases and 0 bases, in that order; junction bases with no gene match: 6. CDR1 and CDR2 from the germline V gene are MNHEY and SVGEGT. The CDR3 length is 17 residues. The CDR3 loop reads CASSYDRQGANTGELFF. The CDR3 bases are TGTGCCAGCAGTTACGACCGGCAGGGGGCGAACACCGGGGAGCTGTTTTTT.

In this sample, this clonotype turned up a few times. This chain links TRBV7-9 with TRBJ2-1; TRBD2 agrees at 11 bases. The CDR3 totals 16 residues. Trimming cost V 5 bases and J 5 bases; bases outside gene matches: 8. Per germline, CDR1 SEHNR and CDR2 FQNEAQ (reference sequence). The CDR3 bases are TGTGCCAGCAGCCCTCTGGGACTAGCGGCCCACAATGAGCAGTTCTTC. Amino acids: CASSPLGLAAHNEQFF.

Only a few counts were recorded for this clonotype. The chain has TRBV5-1 and TRBJ2-5; the D gene is possibly TRBD1 (5 bases). Trimming cost V 5 bases and J 2 bases, with 10 bases left between them. Germline-derived CDR1 and CDR2 are SGHRS and YFSETQ. The CDR3 contains 13 residues. The CDR3 DNA reads as TGCGCCAGCAGTGGGGCGGAACAAGAGACCCAGTACTTC. Amino acid sequence: CASSGAEQETQYF. Full variable domain (missing parts from reference TRBV5-1 and TRBJ2-5): KAGVTQTPRYLIKTRGQQVTLSCSPISGHRSVSWYQQTPGQGLQFLFEYFSETQRNKGNFPGRFSGRQFSNSRSEMNVSTLELGDSALYLCASSGAEQETQYFGPGTRLLVL.

The genes are TRBV18 and TRBJ2-1, with 8 bases identical to TRBD1. V lost 3 bases to trimming and J lost 8 bases; unmatched junction nucleotides: 9. The CDR3 is made up of 15 amino acids. CDR1 and CDR2 from the germline V gene are KGHSH and LQKENI. CDR3 protein: CASSPTRQGLDEQFF. The CDR3 DNA is TGTGCCAGCTCACCCACCCGACAGGGGTTGGATGAGCAGTTCTTC.